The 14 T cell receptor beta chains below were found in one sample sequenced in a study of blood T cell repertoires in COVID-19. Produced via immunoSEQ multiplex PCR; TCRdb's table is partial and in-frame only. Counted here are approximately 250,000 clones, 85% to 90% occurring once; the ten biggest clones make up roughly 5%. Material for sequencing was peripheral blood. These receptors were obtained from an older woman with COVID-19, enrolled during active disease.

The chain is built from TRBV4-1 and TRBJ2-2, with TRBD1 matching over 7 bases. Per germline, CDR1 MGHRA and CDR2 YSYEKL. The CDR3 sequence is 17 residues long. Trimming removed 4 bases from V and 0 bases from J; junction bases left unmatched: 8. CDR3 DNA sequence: TGCGCCAGCAGCCTAAGACAGGGCCGTGCGAACACCGGGGAGCTGTTTTTT. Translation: CASSLRQGRANTGELFF.

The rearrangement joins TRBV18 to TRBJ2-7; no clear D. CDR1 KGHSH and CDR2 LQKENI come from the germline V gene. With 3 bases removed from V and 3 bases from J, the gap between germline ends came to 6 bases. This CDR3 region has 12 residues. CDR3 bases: TGTGCCAGCTCACCGAGGAGCTACGAGCAGTACTTC. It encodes CASSPRSYEQYF.

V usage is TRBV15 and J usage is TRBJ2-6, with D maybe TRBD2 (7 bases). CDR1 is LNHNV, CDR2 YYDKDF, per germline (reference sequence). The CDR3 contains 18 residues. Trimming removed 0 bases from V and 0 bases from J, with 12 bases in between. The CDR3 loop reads CATSREQGGSSGANVLTF. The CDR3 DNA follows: TGTGCCACCAGCAGAGAACAGGGCGGGAGCTCTGGGGCCAACGTCCTGACTTTC.

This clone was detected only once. CDR3 in amino acids: CASSSGTSGSPIGQYF. The CDR3 DNA reads TGTGCCAGCAGCTCCGGGACTAGCGGGAGCCCCATAGGGCAGTACTTC. The chain couples TRBV7-8 to TRBJ2-7; TRBD2 aligns across 14 bases. Trimming cost V 4 bases and J 9 bases; bases outside gene matches: 11. Per germline, CDR1 SGHVS and CDR2 FQNEAQ. This CDR3 region has 16 residues.

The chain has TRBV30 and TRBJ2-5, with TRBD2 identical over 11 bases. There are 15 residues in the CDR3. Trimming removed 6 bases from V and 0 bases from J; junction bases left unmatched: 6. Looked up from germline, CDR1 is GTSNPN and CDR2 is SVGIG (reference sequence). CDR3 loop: CACSPGLADQETQYF. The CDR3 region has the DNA TGTGCCTGTTCTCCGGGACTAGCGGACCAAGAGACCCAGTACTTC.

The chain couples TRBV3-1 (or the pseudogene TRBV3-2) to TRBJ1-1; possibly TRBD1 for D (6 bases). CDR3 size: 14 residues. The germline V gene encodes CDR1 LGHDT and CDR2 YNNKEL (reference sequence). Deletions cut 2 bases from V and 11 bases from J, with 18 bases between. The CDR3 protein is CASSQTAGGAAAFF. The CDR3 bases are TGTGCCAGCAGCCAAACCGCCGGGGGGGCGGCTGCTTTCTTT.

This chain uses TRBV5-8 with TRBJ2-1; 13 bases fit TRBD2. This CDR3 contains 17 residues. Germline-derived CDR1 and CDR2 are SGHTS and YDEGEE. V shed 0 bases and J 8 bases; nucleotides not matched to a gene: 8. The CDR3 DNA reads TGTGCCAGCAGCTTGGGGGCCGGGACTAGCGGGACCGATGAGCAGTTCTTC. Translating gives CASSLGAGTSGTDEQFF.

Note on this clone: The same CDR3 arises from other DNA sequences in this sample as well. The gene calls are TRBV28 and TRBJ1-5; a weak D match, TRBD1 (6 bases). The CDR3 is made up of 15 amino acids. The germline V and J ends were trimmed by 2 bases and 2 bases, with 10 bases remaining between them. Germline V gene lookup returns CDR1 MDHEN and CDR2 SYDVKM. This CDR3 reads CASSLGGAGNQPQHF. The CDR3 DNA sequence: TGTGCCAGCAGTTTAGGGGGGGCTGGCAATCAGCCCCAGCATTTT.

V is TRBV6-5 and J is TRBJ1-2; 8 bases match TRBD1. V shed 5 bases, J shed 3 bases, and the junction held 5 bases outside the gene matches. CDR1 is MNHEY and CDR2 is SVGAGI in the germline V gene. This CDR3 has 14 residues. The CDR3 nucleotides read TGTGCCAGCAGTCCAGGGGGCCAGTACTATGGCTACACCTTC. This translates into CASSPGGQYYGYTF.

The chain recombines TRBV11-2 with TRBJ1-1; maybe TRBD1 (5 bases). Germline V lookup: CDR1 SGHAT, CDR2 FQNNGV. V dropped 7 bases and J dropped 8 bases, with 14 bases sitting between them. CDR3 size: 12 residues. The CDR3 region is CASTNSDIEAFF. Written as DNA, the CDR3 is TGTGCCAGCACCAATTCGGACATCGAAGCTTTCTTT. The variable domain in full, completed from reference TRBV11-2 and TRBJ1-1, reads EAGVAQSPRYKIIEKRQSVAFWCNPISGHATLYWYQQILGQGPKLLIQFQNNGVVDDSQLPKDRFSAERLKGVDSTLKIQPAKLEDSAVYLCASTNSDIEAFFGQGTRLTVV.

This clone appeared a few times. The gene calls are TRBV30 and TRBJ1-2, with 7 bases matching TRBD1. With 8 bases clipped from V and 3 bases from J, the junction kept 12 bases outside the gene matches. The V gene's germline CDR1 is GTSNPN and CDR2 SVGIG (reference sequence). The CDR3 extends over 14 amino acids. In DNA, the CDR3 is TGTGCCGCCCGGGGGGGACAGCGATACTATGGCTACACCTTC. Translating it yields CAARGGQRYYGYTF.

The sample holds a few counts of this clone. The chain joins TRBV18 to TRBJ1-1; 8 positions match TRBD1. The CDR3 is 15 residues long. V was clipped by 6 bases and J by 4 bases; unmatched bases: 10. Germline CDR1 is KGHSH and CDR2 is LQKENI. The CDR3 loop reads CASSPGQEYFTEAFF. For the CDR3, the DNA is TGTGCCAGCTCGCCGGGACAGGAGTATTTCACTGAAGCTTTCTTT.

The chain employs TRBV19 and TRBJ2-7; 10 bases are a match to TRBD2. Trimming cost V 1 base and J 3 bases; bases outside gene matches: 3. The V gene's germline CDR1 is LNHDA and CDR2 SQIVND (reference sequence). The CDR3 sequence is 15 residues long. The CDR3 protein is CASSIASGSLYEQYF. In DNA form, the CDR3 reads TGTGCCAGTAGTATAGCTAGCGGGAGTCTCTACGAGCAGTACTTC.

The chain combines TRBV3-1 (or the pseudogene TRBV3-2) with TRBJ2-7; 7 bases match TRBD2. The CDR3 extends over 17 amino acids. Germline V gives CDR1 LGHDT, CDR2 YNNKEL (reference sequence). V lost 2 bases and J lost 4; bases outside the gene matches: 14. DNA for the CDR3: TGTGCCAGCAGCCAAACCCCCGGACTAGTAGGAAGGTACGAGCAGTACTTC. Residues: CASSQTPGLVGRYEQYF.